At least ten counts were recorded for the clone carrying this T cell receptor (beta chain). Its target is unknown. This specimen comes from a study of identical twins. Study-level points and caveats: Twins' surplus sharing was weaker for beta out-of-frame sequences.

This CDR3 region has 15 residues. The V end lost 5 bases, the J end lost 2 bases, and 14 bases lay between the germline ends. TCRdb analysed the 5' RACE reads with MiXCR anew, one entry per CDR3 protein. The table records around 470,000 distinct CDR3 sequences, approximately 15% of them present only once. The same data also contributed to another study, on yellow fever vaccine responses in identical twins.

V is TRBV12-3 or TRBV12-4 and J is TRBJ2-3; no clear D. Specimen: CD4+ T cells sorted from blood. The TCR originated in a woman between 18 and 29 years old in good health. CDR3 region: CASSTNEGPTDTQYF. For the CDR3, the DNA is TGTGCCAGCAGTACCAACGAAGGGCCCACAGATACGCAGTATTTT.